The entry below describes one T cell receptor (beta chain). During active infection, Seattle patients enrolled and were then monitored through disease. This sample was taken from a study of blood T cell repertoires in COVID-19. Study context: Samples taken during acute and convalescent COVID-19 were collected in the United States, Italy and Spain. Sources were T cells, B-cell-depleted T cells, or PBMCs; the material itself was cDNA or gDNA.

Original processing methods: Amplification with reference gene primers provided the estimates of nucleated cell counts. The table came from immunoSEQ multiplex PCR; TCRdb's copy has only in-frame clones and leaves some out. The V and J calls and clone size were taken over from that table, and D and trimming were inferred from the DNA. The table records tens of thousands of clones, 80% to 90% of them present only once. The sequencing sample was made of peripheral blood. This sequence was found in an older woman with COVID-19, enrolled during active disease.

CDR3 in amino acids: CASSLVPQETQYF. The CDR3 region has the DNA TGTGCCAGCAGCTTAGTTCCGCAAGAGACCCAGTACTTC. The V gene is TRBV11-3, the J gene TRBJ2-5; D remains ambiguous. CDR1 SGHNT and CDR2 YENEEA come from the germline V gene. This CDR3 comprises 13 residues. Trimming removed 1 base from V and 2 bases from J, with 5 bases in between.